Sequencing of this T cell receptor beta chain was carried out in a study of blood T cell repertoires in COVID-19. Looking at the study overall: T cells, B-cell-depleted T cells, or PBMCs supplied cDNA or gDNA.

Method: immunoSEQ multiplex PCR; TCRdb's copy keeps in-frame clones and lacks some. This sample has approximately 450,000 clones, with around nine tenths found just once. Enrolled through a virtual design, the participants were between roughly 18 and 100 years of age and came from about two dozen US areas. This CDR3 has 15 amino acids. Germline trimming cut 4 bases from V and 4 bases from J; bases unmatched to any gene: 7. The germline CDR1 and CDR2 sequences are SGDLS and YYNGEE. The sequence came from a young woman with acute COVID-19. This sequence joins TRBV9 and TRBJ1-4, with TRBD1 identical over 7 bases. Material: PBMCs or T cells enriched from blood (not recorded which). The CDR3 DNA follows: TGTGCCAGCAGCATCCGACAGGGACTTAATGAAAAACTGTTTTTT. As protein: CASSIRQGLNEKLFF.